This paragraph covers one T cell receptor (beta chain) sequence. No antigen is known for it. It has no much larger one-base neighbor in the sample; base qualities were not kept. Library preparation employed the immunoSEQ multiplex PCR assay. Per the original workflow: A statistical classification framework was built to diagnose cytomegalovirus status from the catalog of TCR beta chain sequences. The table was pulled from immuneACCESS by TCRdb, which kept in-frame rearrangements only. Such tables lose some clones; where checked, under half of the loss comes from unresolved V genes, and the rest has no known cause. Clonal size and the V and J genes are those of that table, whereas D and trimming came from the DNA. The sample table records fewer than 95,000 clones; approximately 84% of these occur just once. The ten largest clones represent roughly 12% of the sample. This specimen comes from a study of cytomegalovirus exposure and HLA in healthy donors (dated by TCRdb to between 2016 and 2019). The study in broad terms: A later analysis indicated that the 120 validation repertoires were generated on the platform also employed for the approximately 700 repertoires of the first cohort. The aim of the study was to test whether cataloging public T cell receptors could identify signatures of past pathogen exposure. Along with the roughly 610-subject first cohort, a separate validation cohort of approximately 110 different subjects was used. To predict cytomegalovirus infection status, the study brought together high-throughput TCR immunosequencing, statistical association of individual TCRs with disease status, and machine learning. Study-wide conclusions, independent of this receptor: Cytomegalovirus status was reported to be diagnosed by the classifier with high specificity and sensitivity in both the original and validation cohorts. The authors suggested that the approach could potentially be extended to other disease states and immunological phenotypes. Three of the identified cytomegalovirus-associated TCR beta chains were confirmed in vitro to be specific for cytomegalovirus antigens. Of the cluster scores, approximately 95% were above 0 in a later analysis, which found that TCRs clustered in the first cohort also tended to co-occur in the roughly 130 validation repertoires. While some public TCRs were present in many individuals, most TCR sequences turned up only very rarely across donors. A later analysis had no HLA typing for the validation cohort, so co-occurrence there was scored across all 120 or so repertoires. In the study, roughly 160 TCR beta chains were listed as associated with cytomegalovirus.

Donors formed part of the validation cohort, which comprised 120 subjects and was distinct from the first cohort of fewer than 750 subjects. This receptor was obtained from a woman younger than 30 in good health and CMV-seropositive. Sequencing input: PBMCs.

Read as DNA, the sequence is TGTGCCAGCTCACCACCCGCCACTCGCACAGATACGCAGTATTTT. The resulting protein is CASSPPATRTDTQYF. Recombination joined TRBV18 with TRBJ2-3, with no confident D gene call. Its CDR3 holds 15 amino acids, cysteine through phenylalanine. The DNA shown is the 45-base CDR3, in frame from base 1. From the germline V gene, CDR1 is KGHSH and CDR2 is LQKENI. V is cut by 0 bases and J by 1 base, and the space between the germline ends is 8 bases.